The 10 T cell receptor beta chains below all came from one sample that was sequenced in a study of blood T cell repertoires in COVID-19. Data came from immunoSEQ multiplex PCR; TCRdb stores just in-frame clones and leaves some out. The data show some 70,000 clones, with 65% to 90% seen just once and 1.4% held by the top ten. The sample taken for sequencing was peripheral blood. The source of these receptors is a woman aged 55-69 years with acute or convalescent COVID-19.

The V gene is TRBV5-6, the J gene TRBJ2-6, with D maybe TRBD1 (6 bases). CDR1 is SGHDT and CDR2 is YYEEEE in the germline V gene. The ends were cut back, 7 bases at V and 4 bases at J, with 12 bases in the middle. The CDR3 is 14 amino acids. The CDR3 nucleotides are TGTGCCAGCGATTGGGGGACAGGGGCCAACGTCCTGACTTTC. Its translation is CASDWGTGANVLTF.

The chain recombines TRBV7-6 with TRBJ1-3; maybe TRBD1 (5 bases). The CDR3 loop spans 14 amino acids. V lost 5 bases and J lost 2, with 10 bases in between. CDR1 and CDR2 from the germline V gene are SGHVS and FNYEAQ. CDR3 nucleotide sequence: TGTGCCAGCAGCCTCAGGGTCCCTGGAAACACCATATATTTT. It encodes CASSLRVPGNTIYF. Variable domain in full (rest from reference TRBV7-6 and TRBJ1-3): GAGVSQSPRYKVTKRGQDVALRCDPISGHVSLYWYRQALGQGPEFLTYFNYEAQQDKSGLPNDRFSAERPEGSISTLTIQRTEQRDSAMYRCASSLRVPGNTIYFGEGSWLTVV.

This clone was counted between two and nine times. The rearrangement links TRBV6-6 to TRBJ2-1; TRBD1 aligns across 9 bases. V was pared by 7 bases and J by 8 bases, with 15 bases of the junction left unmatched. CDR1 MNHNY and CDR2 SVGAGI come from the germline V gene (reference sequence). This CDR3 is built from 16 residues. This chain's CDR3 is CASTEKPGQGSHEQFF. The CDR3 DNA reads TGTGCCAGCACCGAGAAGCCGGGACAGGGCTCCCATGAGCAGTTCTTC.

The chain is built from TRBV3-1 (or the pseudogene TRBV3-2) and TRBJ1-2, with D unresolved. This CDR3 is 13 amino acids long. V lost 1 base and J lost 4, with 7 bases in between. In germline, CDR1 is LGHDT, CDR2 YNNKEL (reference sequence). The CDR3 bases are TGTGCCAGCAGCCAAGCGAGTAGCTATGGCTACACCTTC. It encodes CASSQASSYGYTF.

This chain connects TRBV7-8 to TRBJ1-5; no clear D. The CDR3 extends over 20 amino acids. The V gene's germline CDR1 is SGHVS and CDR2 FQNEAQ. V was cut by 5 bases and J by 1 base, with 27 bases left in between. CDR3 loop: CASSPKRFGENSGSNQPQHF. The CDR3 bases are TGTGCCAGCAGCCCCAAAAGATTCGGGGAGAACTCTGGGAGCAATCAGCCCCAGCATTTT.

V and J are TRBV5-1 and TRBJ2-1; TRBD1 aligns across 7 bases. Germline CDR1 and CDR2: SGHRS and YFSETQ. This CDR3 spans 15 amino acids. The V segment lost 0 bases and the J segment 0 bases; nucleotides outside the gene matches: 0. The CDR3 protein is CASSLGQGSYNEQFF. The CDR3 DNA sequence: TGCGCCAGCAGCTTGGGACAGGGCTCCTACAATGAGCAGTTCTTC.

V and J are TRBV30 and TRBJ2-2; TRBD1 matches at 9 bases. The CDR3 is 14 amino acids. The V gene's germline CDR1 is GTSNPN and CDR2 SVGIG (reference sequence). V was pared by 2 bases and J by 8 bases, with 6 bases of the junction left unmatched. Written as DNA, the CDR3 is TGTGCCTGGAGTCCGGGACAGGGTCTTGGGGAGCTGTTTTTT. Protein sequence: CAWSPGQGLGELFF.

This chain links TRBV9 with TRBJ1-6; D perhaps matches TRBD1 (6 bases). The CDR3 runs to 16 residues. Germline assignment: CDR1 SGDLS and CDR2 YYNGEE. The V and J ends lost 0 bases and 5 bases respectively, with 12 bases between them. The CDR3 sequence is CASSVGHRTDNSPLHF. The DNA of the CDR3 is TGTGCCAGCAGCGTAGGACATAGGACAGATAATTCACCCCTCCACTTT. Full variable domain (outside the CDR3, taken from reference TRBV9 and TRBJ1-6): DSGVTQTPKHLITATGQRVTLRCSPRSGDLSVYWYQQSLDQGLQFLIQYYNGEERAKGNILERFSAQQFPDLHSELNLSSLELGDSALYFCASSVGHRTDNSPLHFGNGTRLTVT.

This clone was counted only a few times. The CDR3 reads CASRHWRGRDSGANVLTF. The CDR3 DNA sequence: TGTGCCAGCAGACACTGGAGAGGCAGAGACTCTGGGGCCAACGTCCTGACTTTC. This chain uses TRBV11-2 with TRBJ2-6; D call uncertain. This CDR3 is 18 amino acids long. The V end lost 6 bases, the J end lost 0 bases, and 18 bases lay between the germline ends. The germline V gene encodes CDR1 SGHAT and CDR2 FQNNGV.

The CDR3 loop reads CASNPAGGYNEQFF. CDR3 nucleotide sequence: TGTGCCAGCAATCCGGCGGGGGGGTACAATGAGCAGTTCTTC. The chain uses TRBV6-6 and TRBJ2-1, with 9 bases matching TRBD2. Germline V gives CDR1 MNHNY, CDR2 SVGAGI (reference sequence). J lost 4 bases, V lost 7 bases, and 5 bases had no gene match. The CDR3 has 14 amino acids.